This entry lists 26 T cell receptor beta chains sequenced from one sample in a study of blood T cell repertoires in COVID-19. The table came from immunoSEQ multiplex PCR; TCRdb's copy has only in-frame clones and leaves some out. The data show 140,000 to 150,000 clones, more than 75% seen once. Sequencing input: peripheral blood. Source of these receptors: a middle-aged man who had recovered from COVID-19.

The rearrangement links TRBV18 to TRBJ2-2; 7 bases are a match to TRBD1. After removal of 3 bases from V and 9 bases from J, the junction contained 7 bases not matched to a gene. The CDR3 runs 14 residues. The germline V gene has CDR1 KGHSH and CDR2 LQKENI. CDR3 nucleotides: TGTGCCAGCTCACCCGAGACAGGGAACCGGGAGCTGTTTTTT. This gives the protein CASSPETGNRELFF. Together with reference TRBV18 and TRBJ2-2, the CDR3 gives the full variable domain: NAGVMQNPRHLVRRRGQEARLRCSPMKGHSHVYWYRQLPEEGLKFMVYLQKENIIDESGMPKERFSAEFPKEGPSILRIQQVVRGDSAAYFCASSPETGNRELFFGEGSRLTVL.

CDR3 loop: CASSPRPSERGNQYQETQYF. CDR3 nucleotides: TGTGCCAGCAGCCCACGTCCCTCTGAGCGGGGGAACCAATACCAAGAGACCCAGTACTTC. This chain uses TRBV3-1 (or the pseudogene TRBV3-2) with TRBJ2-5; TRBD2 agrees at 8 bases. Germline V gene data show CDR1 as LGHDT and CDR2 as YNNKEL (reference sequence). The length of the CDR3 is 20 residues. With 4 bases clipped from V and 0 bases from J, the junction kept 19 bases outside the gene matches.

This chain joins TRBV7-2 and TRBJ1-1; 10 bases are a match to TRBD1. Germline CDR1 is SGHTA and CDR2 is FQGNSA. The CDR3 is 15 amino acids. V gave up 3 bases and J gave up 4 bases; unmatched junction bases: 5. In nucleotides, the CDR3 is TGTGCCAGCAGCTTGGGACAGGGGTTTAGCACTGAAGCTTTCTTT. It encodes CASSLGQGFSTEAFF.

Concerning this clone itself: The junction shows a germline mismatch at one end, possibly a read error. J is TRBJ2-7 and V is TRBV6-2 or TRBV6-3; D is perhaps TRBD1 (6 bases). Looked up from germline, CDR1 is MNHEY and CDR2 is SVGEGT. The CDR3 runs 13 residues. The CDR3 nucleotides read TGTGCCAGCAGTTACCCTCTCCACAGGGACCTTCTCTTC. Amino acids: CASSYPLHRDLLF.

V gene TRBV5-4 combines with J gene TRBJ2-7, with no clear D. The ends were cut back, 0 bases at V and 5 bases at J, with 9 bases in the middle. This CDR3 is built from 13 residues. Germline V gives CDR1 SGHNT, CDR2 YYREEE (reference sequence). CDR3 coding DNA: TGTGCCAGCAGCTTGGTCGTGTCTCACGAGCAGTACTTC. Translated: CASSLVVSHEQYF.

The chain employs TRBV7-6 and TRBJ1-5; 10 bases match TRBD1. The CDR3 runs 15 residues. Germline V gene data show CDR1 as SGHVS and CDR2 as FNYEAQ. J was trimmed by 6 bases and V by 5 bases; bases with no gene match: 7. For the CDR3, the DNA is TGTGCCAGCAGCAACGGACAGGGGGGAGGTCAGCCCCAGCATTTT. This translates into CASSNGQGGGQPQHF. Filled out from reference TRBV7-6 and TRBJ1-5, the complete variable domain reads GAGVSQSPRYKVTKRGQDVALRCDPISGHVSLYWYRQALGQGPEFLTYFNYEAQQDKSGLPNDRFSAERPEGSISTLTIQRTEQRDSAMYRCASSNGQGGGQPQHFGDGTRLSIL.

The CDR3 sequence is CASRWEANTEAFF. CDR3 nucleotides: TGTGCCAGCAGATGGGAGGCGAATACTGAAGCTTTCTTT. The chain employs TRBV6-6 and TRBJ1-1; D gene unclear. This CDR3 has 13 residues. The germline gives CDR1 MNHNY, CDR2 SVGAGI (reference sequence). The V gene lost 6 bases and the J gene lost 5 bases, with 13 bases spanning the gap.

The rearrangement uses TRBV19 and TRBJ1-5; 8 bases agree with TRBD1. V was pared by 5 bases and J by 5 bases, with 8 bases of the junction left unmatched. This CDR3 contains 15 residues. Germline values: CDR1 LNHDA, CDR2 SQIVND (reference sequence). The CDR3 loop is CASSGPGQGYQPQHF. The DNA of the CDR3 is TGTGCCAGTAGTGGTCCAGGACAGGGATATCAGCCCCAGCATTTT. The variable domain in full, with the rest retrieved from reference TRBV19 and TRBJ1-5, is DGGITQSPKYLFRKEGQNVTLSCEQNLNHDAMYWYRQDPGQGLRLIYYSQIVNDFQKGDIAEGYSVSREKKESFPLTVTSAQKNPTAFYLCASSGPGQGYQPQHFGDGTRLSIL.

The rearrangement joins TRBV7-6 to TRBJ1-4; no definite D call. Trimming stripped 5 bases from V and 8 bases from J, with 18 bases between. The CDR3 is 15 residues long. Germline CDR1 and CDR2: SGHVS and FNYEAQ. The CDR3 reads CASSVVEGQMEKLFF. CDR3 DNA: TGTGCCAGCAGCGTAGTGGAGGGTCAAATGGAAAAACTGTTTTTT.

The CDR3 protein is CASSLVGASDTQYF. CDR3 coding DNA: TGTGCCAGCAGCTTAGTGGGGGCATCAGATACGCAGTATTTT. The chain couples TRBV7-2 to TRBJ2-3; D is perhaps TRBD1 (6 bases). CDR3 length equals 14 residues. The V gene lost 1 base and the J gene lost 4 bases, with 9 bases spanning the gap. CDR1 is SGHTA, CDR2 FQGNSA, per germline. Variable domain in full (rest from reference TRBV7-2 and TRBJ2-3): GAGVSQSPSNKVTEKGKDVELRCDPISGHTALYWYRQSLGQGLEFLIYFQGNSAPDKSGLPSDRFSAERTGGSVSTLTIQRTQQEDSAVYLCASSLVGASDTQYFGPGTRLTVL.

CDR3 residues: CASSLGQMYNEQFF. Written as DNA, the CDR3 is TGCGCCAGCAGCTTGGGACAAATGTACAATGAGCAGTTCTTC. This rearrangement joins TRBV5-1 to TRBJ2-1; D is unclear. V was shortened by 0 bases and J by 4 bases, with 8 bases between the two germline ends. Germline lookup yields CDR1 SGHRS and CDR2 YFSETQ. The CDR3 spans 14 residues.

This clone was detected only once. The gene calls are TRBV5-4 and TRBJ2-5, with a possible D match to TRBD2 (7 bases). Germline V lookup: CDR1 SGHNT, CDR2 YYREEE (reference sequence). The CDR3 length is 17 residues. V shed 1 base and J shed 4 bases, with 20 bases lying between them. Written as DNA, the CDR3 is TGTGCCAGCAGCTTGCAAGGAGGGGGGACGGGGGGAGAGACCCAGTACTTC. Protein: CASSLQGGGTGGETQYF.

The V and J genes are TRBV3-1 (or the pseudogene TRBV3-2) and TRBJ2-7; unclear D gene. Trimming pared 0 bases from V and 1 base from J, leaving 7 bases between. Germline CDR1 LGHDT, CDR2 YNNKEL (reference sequence). This CDR3 has 14 residues. The CDR3 reads CASSQEGSSYEQYF. CDR3 nucleotide sequence: TGTGCCAGCAGCCAAGAGGGCAGTTCCTACGAGCAGTACTTC.

This clone was seen only once. V is TRBV12-5 and J is TRBJ1-2; TRBD1 agrees at 9 bases. The CDR3 totals 14 residues. The germline V gene has CDR1 LGHNT and CDR2 FRNRAP. The V and J ends lost 6 bases and 5 bases, in that order; junction bases with no gene match: 7. The CDR3 DNA is TGTGCTAGTGGGGCCGGGACAGGGCATTATGGCTACACCTTC. It specifies CASGAGTGHYGYTF.

Here the CDR3 reads CASSYSHRWGTEAFF. CDR3 DNA sequence: TGTGCCAGCAGTTACTCCCACAGGTGGGGCACTGAAGCTTTCTTT. The chain is built from TRBV6-5 and TRBJ1-1; perhaps TRBD1 as D (5 bases). Germline V gives CDR1 MNHEY, CDR2 SVGAGI. The CDR3 sequence is 15 residues long. Trimming removed 0 bases at V and 4 bases at J, with 12 bases between.

The chain joins TRBV6-2 or TRBV6-3 to TRBJ1-2; 8 bases are a match to TRBD1. Trimming cost V 6 bases and J 4 bases; bases outside gene matches: 7. The germline V gene has CDR1 MNHEY and CDR2 SVGEGT. The CDR3 length is 14 residues. DNA of the CDR3: TGTGCCAGCAGCCGTGGACAGGGTACCTATGGCTACACCTTC. It translates to CASSRGQGTYGYTF.

The chain uses TRBV5-6 and TRBJ2-3, with TRBD2 matching over 9 bases. The CDR3 is 15 residues long. Germline lookup yields CDR1 SGHDT and CDR2 YYEEEE. J gave up 3 bases and V 0 bases, and 2 bases lay outside the gene matches. The CDR3 DNA follows: TGTGCCAGCAGCTTGGAGGCGGGGGGGACAGATACGCAGTATTTT. Encoded protein: CASSLEAGGTDTQYF.

For the CDR3, the DNA is TGTGCCAGCAGCCGGGACAGAGTATACAATGAGCAGTTCTTC. Protein product: CASSRDRVYNEQFF. The genes are TRBV11-3 and TRBJ2-1; 7 bases are shared with TRBD1. Germline trimming cut 5 bases from V and 4 bases from J; bases unmatched to any gene: 5. There are 14 residues in the CDR3. From germline, CDR1 is SGHNT and CDR2 YENEEA.

The rearrangement links TRBV6-1 to TRBJ2-5; D is ambiguous. CDR1 and CDR2 from the germline V gene are MNHNS and SASEGT. V was trimmed by 1 base and J by 5 bases, leaving 14 bases between them. This CDR3 is built from 15 residues. The CDR3 protein is CASSEVGSRVETQYF. The CDR3 nucleotides are TGTGCCAGCAGTGAAGTCGGCAGTCGGGTGGAGACCCAGTACTTC.

The chain uses TRBV27 and TRBJ1-5; 9 positions agree with TRBD1. The CDR3 is 19 residues long. Germline loops: CDR1 MNHEY, CDR2 SMNVEV (reference sequence). V shed 5 bases, J shed 2 bases, and the junction held 16 bases outside the gene matches. CDR3 region: CASSPTGQGMAWGNQPQHF. DNA for the CDR3: TGTGCCAGCAGTCCCACAGGACAGGGGATGGCCTGGGGCAATCAGCCCCAGCATTTT.

Only one count was recorded for this clone. The chain combines TRBV11-3 with TRBJ2-7; 7 positions agree with TRBD1. The CDR3 extends over 14 amino acids. J gave up 0 bases and V 4 bases, and 3 bases lay outside the gene matches. Per the germline V gene, CDR1 is SGHNT and CDR2 is YENEEA. CDR3 amino acids: CASSSGGNSYEQYF. CDR3 sequence (DNA): TGTGCCAGCAGCTCAGGGGGTAACTCCTACGAGCAGTACTTC.

This clone appeared a few times. The rearrangement uses TRBV10-3 and TRBJ1-2, with a tentative D call TRBD1 (5 bases). Trimming took 10 bases from V and 4 from J, leaving 19 bases between them. The length of the CDR3 is 14 residues. Germline V gene sequence: CDR1 ENHRY, CDR2 SYGVKD. The CDR3 region is CATLSNRDFYGYTF. DNA for the CDR3: TGTGCCACACTATCTAACCGGGACTTCTATGGCTACACCTTC.

The J gene is TRBJ1-1, the V gene TRBV6-2 or TRBV6-3, with 9 nucleotides matching TRBD1. Per the germline V gene, CDR1 is MNHEY and CDR2 is SVGEGT. The V gene end was trimmed by 5 bases and the J gene end by 1 base; junction bases not matched to a gene: 2. The CDR3 runs 14 residues. CDR3 protein: CASSRDRANTEAFF. The CDR3, as DNA: TGTGCCAGCAGTCGGGACAGGGCGAACACTGAAGCTTTCTTT.

This clone was found once. The J gene is TRBJ1-1, the V gene TRBV9; 8 bases are shared with TRBD1. This CDR3 is built from 17 residues. Germline CDR1 is SGDLS and CDR2 is YYNGEE. Losses at the gene ends were 4 bases for V and 5 bases for J; bases not matched to a gene: 16. This CDR3 reads CASSPQGQGAPGTEAFF. CDR3 nucleotide sequence: TGTGCCAGCAGCCCCCAGGGTCAGGGGGCGCCGGGGACTGAAGCTTTCTTT.

The chain links TRBV10-1 to TRBJ2-1; TRBD2 might be the D (6 bases). V was shortened by 0 bases and J by 6 bases, with 12 bases between the two germline ends. Germline values: CDR1 WNHNN, CDR2 SYGVQD (reference sequence). The CDR3 has 15 residues. The CDR3 bases are TGCGCCAGCAGTGAGTCCGGGGACGGGGGCAATGAGCAGTTCTTC. It specifies CASSESGDGGNEQFF.

V is TRBV6-6 and J is TRBJ2-4; maybe TRBD2 (6 bases). CDR1 is MNHNY and CDR2 is SVGAGI in the germline V gene (reference sequence). The length of the CDR3 is 15 residues. V was trimmed by 7 bases and J by 1 base, leaving 14 bases between them. As DNA, the CDR3 is TGTGCCAGCACCCGGGGGTTCGAGGCCAAAAACATTCAGTACTTC. Its translation: CASTRGFEAKNIQYF.